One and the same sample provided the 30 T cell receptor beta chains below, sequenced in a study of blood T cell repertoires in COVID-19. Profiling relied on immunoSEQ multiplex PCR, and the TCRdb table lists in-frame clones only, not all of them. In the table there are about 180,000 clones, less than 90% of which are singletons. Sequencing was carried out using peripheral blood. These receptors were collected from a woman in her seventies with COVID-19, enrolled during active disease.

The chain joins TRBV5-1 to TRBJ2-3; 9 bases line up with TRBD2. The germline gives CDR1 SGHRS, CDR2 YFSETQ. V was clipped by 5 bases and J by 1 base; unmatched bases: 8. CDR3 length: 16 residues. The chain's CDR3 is CASRLAPSGGTDTQYF. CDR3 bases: TGCGCCAGCAGACTGGCGCCTAGCGGGGGCACAGATACGCAGTATTTT. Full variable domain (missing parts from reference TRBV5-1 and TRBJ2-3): KAGVTQTPRYLIKTRGQQVTLSCSPISGHRSVSWYQQTPGQGLQFLFEYFSETQRNKGNFPGRFSGRQFSNSRSEMNVSTLELGDSALYLCASRLAPSGGTDTQYFGPGTRLTVL.

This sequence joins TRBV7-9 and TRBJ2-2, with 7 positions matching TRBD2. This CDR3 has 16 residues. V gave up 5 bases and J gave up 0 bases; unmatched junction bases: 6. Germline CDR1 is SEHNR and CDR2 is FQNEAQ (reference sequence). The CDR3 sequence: CASSSRGDANTGELFF. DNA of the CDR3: TGTGCCAGCAGCAGCCGGGGGGATGCGAACACCGGGGAGCTGTTTTTT.

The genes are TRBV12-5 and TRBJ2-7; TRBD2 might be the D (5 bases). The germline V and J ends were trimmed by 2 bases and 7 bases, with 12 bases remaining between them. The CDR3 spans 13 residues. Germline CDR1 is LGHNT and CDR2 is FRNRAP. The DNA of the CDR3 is TGTGCTAGTGGTTTGTTGGGATCGGGGGAGCAGTACTTC. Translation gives CASGLLGSGEQYF.

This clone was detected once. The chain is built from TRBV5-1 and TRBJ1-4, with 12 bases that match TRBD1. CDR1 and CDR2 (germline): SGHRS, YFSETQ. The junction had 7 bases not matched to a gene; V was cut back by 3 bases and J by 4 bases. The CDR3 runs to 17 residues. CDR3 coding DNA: TGCGCCAGCAGCTCCCGGGACAGGGGGCTCAGTAATGAAAAACTGTTTTTT. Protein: CASSSRDRGLSNEKLFF.

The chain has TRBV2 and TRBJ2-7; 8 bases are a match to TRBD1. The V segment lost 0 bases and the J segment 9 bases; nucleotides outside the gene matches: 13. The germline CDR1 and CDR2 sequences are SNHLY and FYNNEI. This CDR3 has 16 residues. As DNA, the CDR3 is TGTGCCAGCAGTGAAGCGGGGGCAGGGGGCCGACTGGGGCAGTACTTC. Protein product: CASSEAGAGGRLGQYF.

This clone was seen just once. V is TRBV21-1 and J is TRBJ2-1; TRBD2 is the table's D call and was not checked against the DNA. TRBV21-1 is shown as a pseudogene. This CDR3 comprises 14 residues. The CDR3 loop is CASRRRSSYNEQFF. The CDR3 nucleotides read TGTGCCAGCAGGAGGAGGTCCTCCTACAATGAGCAGTTCTTC.

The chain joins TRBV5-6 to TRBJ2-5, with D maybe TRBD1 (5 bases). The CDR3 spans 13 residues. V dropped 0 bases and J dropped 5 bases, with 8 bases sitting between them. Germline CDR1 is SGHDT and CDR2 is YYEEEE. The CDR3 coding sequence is TGTGCCAGCAGCTTGGAGGGGTTGGAGACCCAGTACTTC. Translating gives CASSLEGLETQYF. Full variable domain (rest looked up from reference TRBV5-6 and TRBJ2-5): DAGVTQSPTHLIKTRGQQVTLRCSPKSGHDTVSWYQQALGQGPQFIFQYYEEEERQRGNFPDRFSGHQFPNYSSELNVNALLLGDSALYLCASSLEGLETQYFGPGTRLLVL.

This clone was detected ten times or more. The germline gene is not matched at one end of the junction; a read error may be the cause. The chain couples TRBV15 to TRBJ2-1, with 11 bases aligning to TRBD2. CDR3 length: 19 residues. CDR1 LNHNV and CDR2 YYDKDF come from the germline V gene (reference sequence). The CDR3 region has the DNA TGTGCCACCAGCAGAGATCGTCTGAGGGCGACTAGCGGGATGAGATCGTCAATCTTC. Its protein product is CATSRDRLRATSGMRSSIF.

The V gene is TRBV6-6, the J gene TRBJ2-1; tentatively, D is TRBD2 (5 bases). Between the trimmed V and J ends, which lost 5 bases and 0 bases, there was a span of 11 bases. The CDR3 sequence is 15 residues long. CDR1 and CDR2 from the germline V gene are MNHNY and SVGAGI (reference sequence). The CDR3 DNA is TGTGCCAGCAGTACGAGCGGAGCCTCCTACAATGAGCAGTTCTTC. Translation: CASSTSGASYNEQFF.

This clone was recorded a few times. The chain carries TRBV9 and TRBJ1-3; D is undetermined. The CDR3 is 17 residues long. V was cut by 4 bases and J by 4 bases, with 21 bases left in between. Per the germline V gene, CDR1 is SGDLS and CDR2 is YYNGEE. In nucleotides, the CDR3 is TGTGCCAGCAGCCCCTTTCGAGGGTTCCTGTCAGGAAACACCATATATTTT. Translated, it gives CASSPFRGFLSGNTIYF.

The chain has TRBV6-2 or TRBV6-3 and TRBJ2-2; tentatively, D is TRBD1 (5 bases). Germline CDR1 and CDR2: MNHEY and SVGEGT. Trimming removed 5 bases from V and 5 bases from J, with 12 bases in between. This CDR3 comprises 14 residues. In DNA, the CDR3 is TGTGCCAGCAGTGCCCAGGGTTGGACCGGGGAGCTGTTTTTT. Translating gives CASSAQGWTGELFF.

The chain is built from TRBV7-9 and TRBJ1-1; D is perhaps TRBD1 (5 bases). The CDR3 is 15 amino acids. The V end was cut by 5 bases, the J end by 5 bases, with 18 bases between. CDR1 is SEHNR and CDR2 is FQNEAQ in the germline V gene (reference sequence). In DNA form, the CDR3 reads TGTGCCAGCAGCGAACTGACACTCGGGGGTACTGAAGCTTTCTTT. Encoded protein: CASSELTLGGTEAFF.

The CDR3 loop reads CASSLRGSTGTSGGNTQYF. DNA for the CDR3: TGTGCCAGCAGCTTGAGAGGCTCGACCGGGACTAGCGGGGGAAATACGCAGTATTTT. This rearrangement joins TRBV11-2 to TRBJ2-3; TRBD2 agrees at 14 bases. V was clipped by 3 bases and J by 7 bases; unmatched bases: 15. Germline V CDR1 and CDR2: SGHAT, FQNNGV. The CDR3 runs to 19 residues.

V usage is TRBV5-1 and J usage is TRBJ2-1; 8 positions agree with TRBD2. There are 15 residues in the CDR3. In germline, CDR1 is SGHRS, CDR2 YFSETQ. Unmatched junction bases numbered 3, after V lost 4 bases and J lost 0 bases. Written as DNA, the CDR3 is TGCGCCAGCAGCCCAGCGGGAGTCTCCTACAATGAGCAGTTCTTC. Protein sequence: CASSPAGVSYNEQFF.

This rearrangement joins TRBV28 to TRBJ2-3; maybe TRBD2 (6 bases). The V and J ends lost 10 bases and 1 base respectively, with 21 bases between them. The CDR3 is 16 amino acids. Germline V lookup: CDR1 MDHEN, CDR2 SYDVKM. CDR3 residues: CATIIRRAGRTDTQYF. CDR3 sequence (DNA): TGTGCCACCATCATCCGGAGGGCCGGTCGCACAGATACGCAGTATTTT.

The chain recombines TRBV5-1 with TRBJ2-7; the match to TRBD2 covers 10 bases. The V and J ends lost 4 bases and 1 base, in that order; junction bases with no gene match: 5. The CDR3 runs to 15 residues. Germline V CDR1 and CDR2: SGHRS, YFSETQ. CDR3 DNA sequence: TGCGCCAGCAGCGTTCTAGCGGGGGATTCCTACGAGCAGTACTTC. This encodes CASSVLAGDSYEQYF.

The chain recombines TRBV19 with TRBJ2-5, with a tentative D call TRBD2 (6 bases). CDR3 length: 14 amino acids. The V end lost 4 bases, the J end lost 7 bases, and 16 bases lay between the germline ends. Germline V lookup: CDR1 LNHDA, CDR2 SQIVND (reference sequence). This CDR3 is CASSSGDWGGTQYF. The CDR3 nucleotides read TGTGCCAGTAGTAGCGGGGACTGGGGAGGGACCCAGTACTTC.

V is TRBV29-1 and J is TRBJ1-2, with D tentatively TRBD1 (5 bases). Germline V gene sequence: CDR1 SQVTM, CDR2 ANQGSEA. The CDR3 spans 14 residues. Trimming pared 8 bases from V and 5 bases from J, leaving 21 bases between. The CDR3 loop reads CSTGPTGGGYGYTF. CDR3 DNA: TGCAGCACGGGACCCACCGGGGGGGGGTATGGCTACACCTTC.

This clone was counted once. The CDR3 loop reads CASSPQIGRANEQFF. CDR3 nucleotides: TGTGCCAGCAGCCCTCAGATTGGCAGGGCGAATGAGCAGTTCTTC. This chain links TRBV3-1 (or the pseudogene TRBV3-2) with TRBJ2-1; a possible D gene is TRBD1 (5 bases). This CDR3 has 15 residues. Germline CDR1 LGHDT, CDR2 YNNKEL (reference sequence). Trimming took off 4 bases at V and 7 bases at J, with 17 bases between the two ends.

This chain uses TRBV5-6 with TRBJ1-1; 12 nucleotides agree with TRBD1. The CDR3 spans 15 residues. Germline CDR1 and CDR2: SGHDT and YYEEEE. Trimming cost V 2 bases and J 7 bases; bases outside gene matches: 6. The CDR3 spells CASSFGTGGYDEAFF. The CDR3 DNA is TGTGCCAGCAGCTTTGGGACAGGGGGCTACGATGAAGCTTTCTTT.

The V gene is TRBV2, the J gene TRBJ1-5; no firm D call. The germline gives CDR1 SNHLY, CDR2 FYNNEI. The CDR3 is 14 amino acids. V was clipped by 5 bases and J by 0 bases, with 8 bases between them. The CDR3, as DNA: TGTGCCAGCAGTCACAGTGATAGCAATCAGCCCCAGCATTTT. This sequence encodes CASSHSDSNQPQHF.

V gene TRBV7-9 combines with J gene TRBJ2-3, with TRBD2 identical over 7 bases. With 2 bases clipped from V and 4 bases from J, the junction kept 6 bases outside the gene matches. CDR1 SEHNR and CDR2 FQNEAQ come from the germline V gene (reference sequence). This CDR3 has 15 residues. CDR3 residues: CASSLSSGAPDTQYF. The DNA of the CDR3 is TGTGCCAGCAGCTTATCTAGCGGTGCCCCAGATACGCAGTATTTT.

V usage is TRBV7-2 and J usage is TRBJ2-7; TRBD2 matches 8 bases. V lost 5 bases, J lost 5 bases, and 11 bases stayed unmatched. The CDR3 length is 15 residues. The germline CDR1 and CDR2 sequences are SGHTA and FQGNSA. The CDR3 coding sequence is TGTGCCAGCAGCCCGGAAAGCGGGAGCTTCCACGAGCAGTACTTC. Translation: CASSPESGSFHEQYF. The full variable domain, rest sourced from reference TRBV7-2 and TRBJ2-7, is GAGVSQSPSNKVTEKGKDVELRCDPISGHTALYWYRQSLGQGLEFLIYFQGNSAPDKSGLPSDRFSAERTGGSVSTLTIQRTQQEDSAVYLCASSPESGSFHEQYFGPGTRLTVT.

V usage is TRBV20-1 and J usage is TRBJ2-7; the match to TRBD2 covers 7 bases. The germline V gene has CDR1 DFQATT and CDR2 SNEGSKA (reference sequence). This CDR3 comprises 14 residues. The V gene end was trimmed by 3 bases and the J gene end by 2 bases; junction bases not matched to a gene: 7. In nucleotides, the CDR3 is TGCAGTGCTAGTAGAGCTAGCGGTGCCTACGAGCAGTACTTC. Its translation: CSASRASGAYEQYF.

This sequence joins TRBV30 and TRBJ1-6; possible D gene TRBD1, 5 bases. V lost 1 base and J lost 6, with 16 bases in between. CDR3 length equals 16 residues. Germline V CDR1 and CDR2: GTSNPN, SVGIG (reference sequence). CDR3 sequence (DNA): TGTGCCTGGAGTGAACTCCCGGGGGGACCTAATTCACCCCTCCACTTT. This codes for CAWSELPGGPNSPLHF.

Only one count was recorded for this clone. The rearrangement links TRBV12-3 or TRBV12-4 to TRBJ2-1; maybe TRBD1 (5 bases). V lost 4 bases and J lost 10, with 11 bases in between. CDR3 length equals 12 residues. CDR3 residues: CASSWTFHEQFF. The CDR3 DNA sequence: TGTGCCAGCAGTTGGACATTCCACGAGCAGTTCTTC.

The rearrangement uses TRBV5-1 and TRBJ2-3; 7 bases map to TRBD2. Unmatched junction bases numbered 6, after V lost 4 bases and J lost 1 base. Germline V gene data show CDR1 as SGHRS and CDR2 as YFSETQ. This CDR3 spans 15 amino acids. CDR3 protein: CASSPASGGTDTQYF. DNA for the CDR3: TGCGCCAGCAGCCCAGCCAGCGGGGGCACAGATACGCAGTATTTT.

The CDR3 sequence is CASSPTSGRMGTDTQYF. In DNA, the CDR3 is TGTGCCAGCTCACCGACTAGCGGGAGAATGGGCACAGATACGCAGTATTTT. This chain links TRBV18 with TRBJ2-3, with TRBD2 matching over 12 bases. The ends lost 3 bases at V and 1 base at J; junction bases unmatched: 5. The germline CDR1 and CDR2 sequences are KGHSH and LQKENI. This CDR3 region has 17 residues.

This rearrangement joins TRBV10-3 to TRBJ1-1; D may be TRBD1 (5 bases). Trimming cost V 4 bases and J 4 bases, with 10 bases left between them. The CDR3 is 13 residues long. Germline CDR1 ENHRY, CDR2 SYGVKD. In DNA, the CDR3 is TGTGCCATCAGTGTGCTGGGGGGCACTGAAGCTTTCTTT. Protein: CAISVLGGTEAFF.

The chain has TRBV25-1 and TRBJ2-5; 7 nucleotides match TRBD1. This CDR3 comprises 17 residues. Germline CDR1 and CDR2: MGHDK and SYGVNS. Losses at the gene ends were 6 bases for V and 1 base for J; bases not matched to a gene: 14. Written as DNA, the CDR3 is TGTGCCAGCAGCCAATTACACGGGACAGCCACCCAAGAGACCCAGTACTTC. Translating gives CASSQLHGTATQETQYF.